This T cell receptor (beta chain) comes out of a study of CD8 T cells in Susac syndrome. Turning to the study itself: At the time of blood draw, patients with Susac syndrome were therapy-naive, receiving corticosteroids, or receiving intravenous immunoglobulin alone.

The CDR3 is 15 residues long. Germline V gene data show CDR1 as LNHDA and CDR2 as SQIVND (reference sequence). V was shortened by 4 bases and J by 0 bases, with 10 bases between the two germline ends. The RNA input was 0.5 to 1 ug, and it was reverse transcribed with random hexamers. From the immunoSEQ multiplex PCR reads, TCRdb called clonotypes with MiXCR, one entry per CDR3 protein. The data contain roughly 160,000 distinct CDR3 sequences, about 96% of them singletons. The sequenced sample was CD4+ T cells from PBMCs. The sequence was collected from a human donor with Susac syndrome. V usage is TRBV19 and J usage is TRBJ2-1; tentatively, D is TRBD1 (6 bases). Here the CDR3 reads CASSRTDSSYNEQFF. The CDR3 nucleotides read TGTGCCAGTAGTAGGACAGACAGCTCCTACAATGAGCAGTTCTTC.